This T cell receptor beta chain was identified in a study of PD-1 blockade in classical Hodgkin lymphoma. Study-level results: Those achieving complete response showed baseline diversity like newly diagnosed patients.

Remarks on this clone: What it binds is unknown.

TCRdb keeps only in-frame clones here, not all; method: immunoSEQ multiplex PCR. The data hold roughly 56,000 clones, with about 88% observed a single time. Every patient relapsed after autologous stem cell transplantation, and brentuximab vedotin exposure varied. This CDR3 comprises 14 residues. Germline assignment: CDR1 MDHEN and CDR2 SYDVKM. Losses at the gene ends were 3 bases for V and 4 bases for J; bases not matched to a gene: 6. The sequence came from a human donor with classical Hodgkin lymphoma. The input for sequencing was peripheral blood mononuclear cells (PBMCs), taken before the second cycle of nivolumab. The chain recombines TRBV28 with TRBJ2-7, with TRBD1 matching 7 bases. The CDR3 nucleotides read TGTGCCAGCAGTTTCCAGGGACAGCCTTACGAGCAGTACTTC. Protein sequence: CASSFQGQPYEQYF.